Included here is one T cell receptor (beta chain) sequence, with context. Antigen: not known. The CDR3 length is 15 residues. Germline V gene data show CDR1 as SGDLS and CDR2 as YYNGEE. The data belong to a study of CXCR3-negative and CXCR3-positive naive CD8 T cells. Study in general: TRB reads totalled about 135 million, about 1.5 +/- 0.3 million per library. Study-level findings and limits: Most assays were run on fresh PBMCs (CXCR3 expression partially decreased after cryopreservation).

UMI labels and 5' RACE were used to prepare the TRB cDNA libraries. TCRdb derives one entry per CDR3 protein from the 5' RACE reads, leaving out DNA. The sample table sets out over 100,000 distinct CDR3 sequences. The TCR sequence derives from a human donor in good health. Some clones in this sample may be carry-over from other donors' samples. The material sequenced was naive CXCR3- CD8+ T cells from blood. Subset given: CD45RO-CCR7+CD27+CD95- naive CD8+ T cells lacking CXCR3 (TNR3-). J is TRBJ2-5 and V is TRBV9; TCRdb's D call of TRBD1 is untestable without DNA. The CDR3: CASSVAQGALETQYF. The variable domain in full, completed from reference TRBV9 and TRBJ2-5, reads DSGVTQTPKHLITATGQRVTLRCSPRSGDLSVYWYQQSLDQGLQFLIQYYNGEERAKGNILERFSAQQFPDLHSELNLSSLELGDSALYFCASSVAQGALETQYFGPGTRLLVL.